These T cell receptor beta chains were read from a single sample in a study of blood T cell repertoires in COVID-19. Generated by immunoSEQ multiplex PCR, the TCRdb table keeps only in-frame clones and is missing some. The table includes about 220,000 clones, approximately 82% detected once. Sequenced: peripheral blood. The source is a woman of 80 years or more with acute or convalescent COVID-19. Each CDR3 is given with its conserved first and last residue.

TRBV5-4	TRBJ2-5	CASSAAVDRAQETQYF
TRBV23-1	TRBJ1-6	CASTQGTYNSPLHF
TRBV10-3	TRBJ2-5	CAISDSGETQYF
TRBV5-1	TRBJ1-1	CASSSLTATNTEAFF
TRBV4-1	TRBJ1-5	CASSQDGQFNQPQHF
TRBV3-1/TRBV3-2	TRBJ2-3	CASLPAGTDTQYF
TRBV5-1	TRBJ2-3	CASSRASASTDTQYF
TRBV19	TRBJ1-5	CASGTGRDQPQHF
TRBV4-3	TRBJ1-2	CASSQDLGREGSLNGYTF
TRBV3-1/TRBV3-2	TRBJ1-2	CASSQEFDYGYTF
TRBV2	TRBJ1-5	CASSADDFSNQPQHF
TRBV10-3	TRBJ2-7	CAISESMSGGSYEQYF
TRBV3-1/TRBV3-2	TRBJ1-1	CASSPQGKNTEAFF
TRBV12-3/TRBV12-4	TRBJ1-1	CVSSLASNTEAFF
TRBV21-1	TRBJ2-7	CASSAPGQAYEQYF
TRBV27	TRBJ1-6	CASSFPRAGNTPLHF
TRBV2	TRBJ2-5	CASGTGYQETQYF
TRBV3-1/TRBV3-2	TRBJ2-7	CASSHLGTGSGEQYF
TRBV7-2	TRBJ2-1	CASSLGGLAPGYEQFF
TRBV6-2/TRBV6-3	TRBJ1-6	CASSSEDWESSPLHF
TRBV27	TRBJ1-3	CASSLTETGNTIYF
TRBV7-2	TRBJ2-1	CAARTGFDEQFF
TRBV14	TRBJ2-1	CASSHSGGRPNEQFF
TRBV5-4	TRBJ1-3	CASSLAGRGSGNTIYF
TRBV13	TRBJ1-2	CASSNRGIYGYTF
TRBV19	TRBJ1-5	CASSTYRGNQPQHF
TRBV9	TRBJ2-2	CASSGRSGRNTGELFF
TRBV7-2	TRBJ2-7	CASSLGGTSGAYEQYF
TRBV12-3/TRBV12-4	TRBJ1-1	CASSEQGLGEAFF